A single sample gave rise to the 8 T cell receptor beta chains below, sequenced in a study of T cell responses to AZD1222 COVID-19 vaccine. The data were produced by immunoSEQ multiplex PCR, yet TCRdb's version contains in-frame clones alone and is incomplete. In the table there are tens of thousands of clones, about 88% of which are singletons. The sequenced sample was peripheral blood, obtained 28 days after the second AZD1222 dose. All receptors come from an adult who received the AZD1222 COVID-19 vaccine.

CDR3 in amino acids: CASSTEPETQYF. Written as DNA, the CDR3 is TGTGCCAGCAGCACGGAACCGGAGACCCAGTACTTC. This rearrangement joins TRBV11-3 to TRBJ2-5; D gene uncertain. V was clipped by 5 bases and J by 5 bases, with 9 bases between them. Germline V CDR1 and CDR2: SGHNT, YENEEA. The CDR3 loop spans 12 amino acids.

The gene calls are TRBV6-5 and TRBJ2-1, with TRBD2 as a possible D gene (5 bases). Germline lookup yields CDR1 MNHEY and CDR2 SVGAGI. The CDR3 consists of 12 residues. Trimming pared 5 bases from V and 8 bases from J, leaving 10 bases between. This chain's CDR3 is CASSPRGDEQFF. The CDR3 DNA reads TGTGCCAGCAGTCCTCGGGGAGATGAGCAGTTCTTC.

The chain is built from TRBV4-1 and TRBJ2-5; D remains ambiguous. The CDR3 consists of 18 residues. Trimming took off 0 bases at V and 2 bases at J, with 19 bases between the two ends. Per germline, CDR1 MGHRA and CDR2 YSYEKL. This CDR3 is CASSQEPPDSLGQETQYF. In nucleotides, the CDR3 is TGCGCCAGCAGCCAAGAACCCCCAGATAGTTTGGGTCAAGAGACCCAGTACTTC.

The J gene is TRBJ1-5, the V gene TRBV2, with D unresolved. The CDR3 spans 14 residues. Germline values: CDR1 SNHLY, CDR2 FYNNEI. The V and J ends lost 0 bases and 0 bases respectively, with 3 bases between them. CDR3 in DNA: TGTGCCAGCAGTGAAGCTTATAGCAATCAGCCCCAGCATTTT. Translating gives CASSEAYSNQPQHF.

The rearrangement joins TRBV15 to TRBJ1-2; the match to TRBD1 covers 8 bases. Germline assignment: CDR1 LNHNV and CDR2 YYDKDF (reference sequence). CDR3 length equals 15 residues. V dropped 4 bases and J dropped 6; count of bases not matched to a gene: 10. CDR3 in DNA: TGTGCCACCAGCAACCGGAAATGGACAGGGAATGGCTACACCTTC. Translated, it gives CATSNRKWTGNGYTF.

In DNA, the CDR3 is TGTGCCAGCAGCTTGCCAGGCAATCAGCCCCAGCATTTT. Protein product: CASSLPGNQPQHF. The chain combines TRBV7-9 with TRBJ1-5; D unresolved. This CDR3 is 13 amino acids long. Trimming took 3 bases from V and 2 from J, leaving 5 bases between them. Germline V lookup: CDR1 SEHNR, CDR2 FQNEAQ (reference sequence).

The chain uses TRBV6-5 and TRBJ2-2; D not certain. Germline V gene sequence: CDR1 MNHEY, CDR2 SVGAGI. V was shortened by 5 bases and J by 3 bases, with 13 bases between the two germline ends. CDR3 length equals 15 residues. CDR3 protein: CASSPSTSYTGELFF. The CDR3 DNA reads TGTGCCAGCAGTCCCAGCACCTCCTACACCGGGGAGCTGTTTTTT.

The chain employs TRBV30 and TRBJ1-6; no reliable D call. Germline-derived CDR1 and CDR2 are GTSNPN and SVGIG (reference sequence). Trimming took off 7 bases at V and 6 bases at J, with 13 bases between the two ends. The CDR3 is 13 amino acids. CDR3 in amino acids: CAFLVNRNSPLHF. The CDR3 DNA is TGTGCCTTCCTAGTAAATCGTAATTCACCCCTCCACTTT.